This TCR beta chain was identified during a study of cytomegalovirus exposure and HLA in healthy donors. Whole-study results and caveats: Reportedly, diagnosis of cytomegalovirus status by the classifier showed high specificity and sensitivity.

PCR employed 60 Vbeta and 13 Jbeta primers. The data were produced by immunoSEQ multiplex PCR, yet TCRdb's version contains in-frame clones alone and is incomplete. The data show roughly 120,000 clones, 65% to 90% seen once. This clone was observed a handful of times. Its antigen is still unknown. Germline-derived CDR1 and CDR2 are MNHEY and SVGAGI. This CDR3 region has 15 residues. Losses at the gene ends were 2 bases for V and 3 bases for J; bases not matched to a gene: 7. It was healthy bone marrow donors who served as donors. This TCR was sampled from a male donor in good health and CMV-seropositive. The chain links TRBV6-5 to TRBJ2-7; 7 bases map to TRBD2. What was sequenced was PBMCs. The CDR3 DNA sequence: TGTGCCAGCAGTTACACGACGGGCGGGAGCTACGAGCAGTACTTC. Its translation is CASSYTTGGSYEQYF.